These T cell receptor beta chains were read from a single sample in a study of PD-1 blockade in classical Hodgkin lymphoma. Repertoires were generated with immunoSEQ multiplex PCR, while TCRdb's copy carries only in-frame clones and drops some. Of approximately 45,000 clones listed, around two thirds are singletons. The material was peripheral blood mononuclear cells (PBMCs), obtained before the fourth cycle of nivolumab. The receptors stem from a human donor with classical Hodgkin lymphoma. Each CDR3 is given with its conserved first and last residue. D genes are given only for firm matches. Clone size is stated in some rows and not others, as once, few, many or a class when expanded.

j_call clone_size d_call v_call cdr3_nt cdr3_aa
TRBJ1-5 - TRBD1 TRBV2 TGTGCCAGCAGCCAGGACAGGGGGAATCAGCCCCAGCATTTT CASSQDRGNQPQHF
TRBJ1-5 - - TRBV4-3 TGCGCCAGCAGCCAAGTGCGGGGGAATCAGCCCCAGCATTTT CASSQVRGNQPQHF
TRBJ2-1 - - TRBV7-2 TGTGCCAGCAGCTTAGTAGGGAGTGAGCAGTTCTTC CASSLVGSEQFF
TRBJ2-2 - - TRBV9 TGTGCCAGCAGCGACAGAGTGGGCGACACCGGGGAGCTGTTTTTT CASSDRVGDTGELFF
TRBJ1-1 few - TRBV5-6 TGTGCCAGCAGCTTAACAGGGAATCAGATGACGACTGAAGCTTTCTTT CASSLTGNQMTTEAFF
TRBJ1-2 - - TRBV6-5 TGTGCCAGCAGTTACTCGTCTAAGGACGGCTACACCTTC CASSYSSKDGYTF
TRBJ2-1 - TRBD2 TRBV5-4 TGTGCCAGCAGACCGGCCCAATGGACTAGCGGGAGGGCCCAAAATGAGCAGTTCTTC CASRPAQWTSGRAQNEQFF
TRBJ1-1 - - TRBV29-1 TGCAGCGTTCGGACAACGGGAGAAGCTTTCTTT CSVRTTGEAFF
TRBJ2-1 once TRBD2 TRBV28 TGTGCCAGCATTTTAGAGCCGGGACTAGCGGGAGTTGAGCAGTTCTTC CASILEPGLAGVEQFF
TRBJ2-1 - TRBD2 TRBV11-2 TGTGCCAGCAGCCTTAGCGGGACGGCTGAGCAGTTCTTC CASSLSGTAEQFF
TRBJ2-1 - TRBD2 TRBV4-3 TGCGCCAGCAGCCAAGATCGACTAGCGGGAGGTGAGCAGTTCTTC CASSQDRLAGGEQFF
TRBJ2-1 once TRBD2 TRBV5-1 TGCGCCAGCAGCTCAGGACTAGCGGGAAGTGAGCAGTTCTTC CASSSGLAGSEQFF
TRBJ2-2 - - TRBV18 TGTGCCAGCTCGACGAGCGGGACAAACACCGGGGAGCTGTTTTTT CASSTSGTNTGELFF
TRBJ2-7 - TRBD1 TRBV5-1 TGCGCCAGCAGCACTAGACAGGGGGGAACTTACGAGCAGTACTTC CASSTRQGGTYEQYF
TRBJ2-5 - - TRBV4-3 TGCGCCAGCAGCCAAGACGGTAGCGTTCAAGAGACCCAGTACTTC CASSQDGSVQETQYF
TRBJ2-3 - TRBD2 TRBV29-1 TGCAGCGTTGGGGAGCGGGAGAGCACAGATACGCAGTATTTT CSVGERESTDTQYF
TRBJ1-5 once TRBD1 TRBV2 TGTGCCAGCAGTGACTGGGGACAGGGGAACCAGCCCCAGCATTTT CASSDWGQGNQPQHF
TRBJ2-1 - - TRBV19 TGTGCCAGTAGTATAATCGGCGGAATACAGATTAATGAGCAGTTCTTC CASSIIGGIQINEQFF
TRBJ1-5 - TRBD1 TRBV6-5 TGTGCCAGCAGTTACTCTAGGACAGGAAATCAGCCCCAGCATTTT CASSYSRTGNQPQHF
TRBJ2-7 - TRBD2 TRBV10-3 TGTGCCATCAGTGACAGACTAGCGGGTGTCACCTACGAGCAGTACTTC CAISDRLAGVTYEQYF
TRBJ2-5 - - TRBV2 TGTGCCAGCAGTCCATCGGCCAACAAAGAGACCCAGTACTTC CASSPSANKETQYF
TRBJ2-7 - TRBD1 TRBV6-5 TGTGCCAGCAGGCCGGGACAGGGTACCTACGAGCAGTACTTC CASRPGQGTYEQYF
TRBJ2-7 once - TRBV11-2 TGTGCCAGCAGCTTAGGACTAGAGGCACGGCAGTACTTC CASSLGLEARQYF
TRBJ1-2 - - TRBV19 TGTGCCAGTACTCTAAAGACAGGCAAGAGTGGCTACACCTTC CASTLKTGKSGYTF
TRBJ2-7 once TRBD2 TRBV15 TGTGCCACCAGCAGAGATCTAGCGGTATATTCCTACGAGCAGTACTTC CATSRDLAVYSYEQYF
TRBJ1-3 - - TRBV11-2 TGTGCCAGCAGCTTAGATACCGCCTTTGGAAACACCATATATTTT CASSLDTAFGNTIYF
TRBJ2-7 - TRBD1 TRBV18 TGTGCCAGCTTACCAGCGGGACAGGGGGGATACGAGCAGTACTTC CASLPAGQGGYEQYF
TRBJ2-7 - - TRBV6-5 TGTGCCAGCAGTTACTCTGGGGCAGTGAGCTACGAGCAGTACTTC CASSYSGAVSYEQYF
TRBJ2-6 - - TRBV28 TGTGCCAGCAGTTTAGAACTCGGGGCAGGGGCCAACGTCCTGACTTTC CASSLELGAGANVLTF
TRBJ2-5 - - TRBV19 TGTGCCAGTAGCGCTAGAGGGGGAAAAGAGACCCAGTACTTC CASSARGGKETQYF
TRBJ1-6 few TRBD1 TRBV28 TGTGCCAGCAGTTTCGAAGACAGGGATTCTTCACCCCTCCACTTT CASSFEDRDSSPLHF
TRBJ2-1 once - TRBV7-7 TGTGCCAGCAGCTTAACCCCTGGAGAGGGCTCCTACAATGAGCAGTTCTTC CASSLTPGEGSYNEQFF
TRBJ2-3 - - TRBV29-1 TGCAGCGTAAAAGGAGAGCCAGATACGCAGTATTTT CSVKGEPDTQYF
TRBJ1-3 - - TRBV6-6 TGTGCCAGCATCGGTTATGGAAACACCATATATTTT CASIGYGNTIYF
TRBJ2-4 few - TRBV18 TGTGCCAGCTCACCCCTAGCCAAAAACATTCAGTACTTC CASSPLAKNIQYF
TRBJ2-7 - - TRBV4-3 TGCGCCAGCAGCCAAGATACGTCGGGCTACGAGCAGTACTTC CASSQDTSGYEQYF
TRBJ2-1 - - TRBV5-1 TGCGCCAGCAGCCTGACAAACAATGAGCAGTTCTTC CASSLTNNEQFF
TRBJ2-5 few - TRBV11-2 TGTGCCAGCAGCTTAGAGGTGGGGGCAGGGGAGACCCAGTACTTC CASSLEVGAGETQYF
TRBJ1-5 - - TRBV19 TGTGCCAGTAGTACCGACAGTAGCAATCAGCCCCAGCATTTT CASSTDSSNQPQHF
TRBJ1-2 - TRBD1 TRBV5-1 TGCGCCAGCAGCTCGGATGGGACAGTGGCTAATGGCTACACCTTC CASSSDGTVANGYTF
TRBJ1-5 few - TRBV6-1 TGTGCCAGCAGTGGGCTGTCCGGGACTACAAATCAGCCCCAGCATTTT CASSGLSGTTNQPQHF
TRBJ2-1 few - TRBV11-3 TGTGCCAGCAGCTTGGGGGGTTACAATGAGCAGTTCTTC CASSLGGYNEQFF
TRBJ2-7 - - TRBV28 TGTGCCAGCAGTCAACCGACAGCTTTGGGTTACGAGCAGTACTTC CASSQPTALGYEQYF
TRBJ2-7 - - TRBV7-3 TGTGCCAGCAGCTTATCGGGCGGGATCACCTACGAGCAGTACTTC CASSLSGGITYEQYF
TRBJ1-5 once - TRBV4-2 TGTGCCAGCAGCCAAGATACTGAATATAATCAGCCCCAGCATTTT CASSQDTEYNQPQHF
TRBJ1-1 once TRBD1 TRBV5-1 TGCGCCAGCAGCCGGGGACAGGGGAAGAACACTGAAGCTTTCTTT CASSRGQGKNTEAFF
TRBJ2-3 - - TRBV2 TGTGCCAGCACCTGGGGGACTAGCACAGATACGCAGTATTTT CASTWGTSTDTQYF
TRBJ2-7 - TRBD1 TRBV18 TGTGCCAGCTCACCACTCGGGGACAGGGACCCCTACGAGCAGTACTTC CASSPLGDRDPYEQYF
TRBJ2-4 - - TRBV6-5 TGTGCCAGCAGTTCAGGGGTGGTAGCCAAAAACATTCAGTACTTC CASSSGVVAKNIQYF
TRBJ1-2 - TRBD1 TRBV6-1 TGTGCCAGCAGGGGGACAGGGGGCTTACTCGGAGGCTACACCTTC CASRGTGGLLGGYTF
TRBJ2-1 - - TRBV28 TGTGCCAGCAGTTTAAGAGGGTTCTCCTACAATGAGCAGTTCTTC CASSLRGFSYNEQFF
TRBJ2-1 - TRBD2 TRBV5-6 TGTGCCAGCAGCCCGGGGGGGTCCTACAATGAGCAGTTCTTC CASSPGGSYNEQFF
TRBJ2-3 few TRBD1 TRBV28 TGTGCCAGCAGTTCGACCGGACAGGGTCGGAGGGATACGCAGTATTTT CASSSTGQGRRDTQYF